Following are 27 T cell receptor beta chains from one sample sequenced in a study of blood T cell repertoires in COVID-19. Measured with immunoSEQ multiplex PCR; TCRdb has only the in-frame clones, and not every one. The top ten clones hold 7.7% of a sample with under 200,000 clones, 84% of them seen once. The sample taken for sequencing was peripheral blood. Receptors originate from a middle-aged man who had recovered from COVID-19.

The rearrangement joins TRBV27 to TRBJ2-1; 12 nucleotides align to TRBD2. J gave up 7 bases and V 5 bases, and 3 bases lay outside the gene matches. CDR3 length equals 14 residues. Germline values: CDR1 MNHEY, CDR2 SMNVEV (reference sequence). The CDR3 region has the DNA TGTGCCAGCAGTCTAGCGGGAGGGAAAAATGAGCAGTTCTTC. Translated: CASSLAGGKNEQFF.

The CDR3 spells CASSIQVNYGYTF. The CDR3 DNA follows: TGTGCCAGCAGTATACAGGTTAACTATGGCTACACCTTC. The chain recombines TRBV2 with TRBJ1-2; D may be TRBD1 (5 bases). This CDR3 has 13 residues. Per the germline V gene, CDR1 is SNHLY and CDR2 is FYNNEI. Trimming took off 5 bases at V and 1 base at J, with 8 bases between the two ends.

The chain links TRBV12-5 to TRBJ2-1; TRBD1 might be the D (7 bases). V gave up 7 bases and J gave up 6 bases, with 16 bases separating them. The CDR3 is 14 amino acids. CDR1 is LGHNT and CDR2 is FRNRAP in the germline V gene. Here the CDR3 reads CASVAGQPTNEQFF. The CDR3 DNA reads as TGTGCTAGTGTCGCGGGACAGCCAACCAATGAGCAGTTCTTC. The full variable domain, its missing parts supplied by reference TRBV12-5 and TRBJ2-1, is DARVTQTPRHKVTEMGQEVTMRCQPILGHNTVFWYRQTMMQGLELLAYFRNRAPLDDSGMPKDRFSAEMPDATLATLKIQPSEPRDSAVYFCASVAGQPTNEQFFGPGTRLTVL.

Only a few counts were recorded for this clone. The rearrangement links TRBV5-1 to TRBJ2-5; D might be TRBD2 (5 bases). CDR3 size: 13 residues. Trimming shortened V by 1 base and J by 4 bases, and 8 bases separated the two germline ends. Germline V gene data show CDR1 as SGHRS and CDR2 as YFSETQ. CDR3 sequence reads: CASSLRGIETQYF. CDR3 nucleotide sequence: TGCGCCAGCAGCTTGCGAGGGATAGAGACCCAGTACTTC.

The gene calls are TRBV9 and TRBJ2-7; 7 bases match TRBD2. Germline V gene data show CDR1 as SGDLS and CDR2 as YYNGEE. This CDR3 contains 14 residues. The ends lost 1 base at V and 2 bases at J; junction bases unmatched: 3. The CDR3 coding sequence is TGTGCCAGCAGCGTACTAGCGGCTACCTACGAGCAGTACTTC. It specifies CASSVLAATYEQYF.

The V gene is TRBV7-2, the J gene TRBJ2-1; the match to TRBD2 covers 8 bases. Unmatched junction bases numbered 9, after V lost 1 base and J lost 7 bases. The CDR3 covers 16 residues. Germline lookup yields CDR1 SGHTA and CDR2 FQGNSA. This CDR3 reads CASSLDSGREANEQFF. The CDR3 DNA follows: TGTGCCAGCAGCTTAGACTCCGGGAGGGAGGCGAATGAGCAGTTCTTC.

J is TRBJ2-7 and V is TRBV5-1, with a possible D match to TRBD1 (5 bases). This CDR3 comprises 12 residues. The germline gives CDR1 SGHRS, CDR2 YFSETQ. V dropped 2 bases and J dropped 3 bases, with 6 bases sitting between them. The DNA for the CDR3 is TGCGCCAGCAGCTTCGACAGCTACGAGCAGTACTTC. Protein sequence: CASSFDSYEQYF.

The chain links TRBV6-5 to TRBJ1-2; no firm D call. Germline CDR1 reads MNHEY; CDR2 reads SVGAGI. Trimming shortened V by 5 bases and J by 1 base, and 11 bases separated the two germline ends. The CDR3 is made up of 14 amino acids. CDR3 loop: CASSPDGNNYGYTF. The CDR3 DNA reads TGTGCCAGCAGTCCCGACGGGAATAACTATGGCTACACCTTC.

As regards this clone: The conserved final phenylalanine or tryptophan is absent from the CDR3, which likely points to a read error. Because the CDR3's place on the DNA is in doubt, the DNA is left out and the CDR3 is given as listed by TCRdb. The chain employs TRBV3-1 (or the pseudogene TRBV3-2) and TRBJ1-2; the D call in the table, TRBD1, was not verified against the DNA. From its first to its last residue, the CDR3 has 12 amino acids. Germline V gives CDR1 LGHDT, CDR2 YNNKEL (reference sequence). The CDR3 spells CASSRTGTGNPS.

This chain connects TRBV2 to TRBJ2-1; 8 positions match TRBD2. J was trimmed by 7 bases and V by 4 bases; bases with no gene match: 9. CDR1 and CDR2 (germline): SNHLY, FYNNEI. This CDR3 contains 15 residues. The CDR3 sequence is CASSVMGLVGNEQFF. CDR3 sequence (DNA): TGTGCCAGCAGTGTAATGGGACTAGTGGGTAATGAGCAGTTCTTC.

This clone was counted once. This chain uses TRBV5-4 with TRBJ2-5; 9 bases are a match to TRBD2. The CDR3 is made up of 15 amino acids. Germline trimming cut 0 bases from V and 4 bases from J; bases unmatched to any gene: 4. The germline gives CDR1 SGHNT, CDR2 YYREEE (reference sequence). Here the CDR3 reads CASSLALAGIETQYF. The CDR3, as DNA: TGTGCCAGCAGCTTGGCTCTAGCGGGGATAGAGACCCAGTACTTC.

The chain couples TRBV5-6 to TRBJ2-3, with 8 bases aligning to TRBD1. Losses at the gene ends were 4 bases for V and 2 bases for J; bases not matched to a gene: 6. The CDR3 covers 15 residues. The germline gives CDR1 SGHDT, CDR2 YYEEEE. The CDR3 region is CASSPRGRDTDTQYF. CDR3 nucleotide sequence: TGTGCCAGCAGCCCCAGGGGGCGCGACACAGATACGCAGTATTTT.

Comment on this clone: One end of the junction varies from germline; a read error may be responsible. This chain uses TRBV3-1 (or the pseudogene TRBV3-2) with TRBJ2-1; possible D gene TRBD1, 6 bases. Germline V lookup: CDR1 LGHDT, CDR2 YNNKEL (reference sequence). This CDR3 has 12 amino acids. CDR3: CASSLTYRDPIF. In DNA form, the CDR3 reads TGTGCCAGCAGCCTCACCTACAGGGACCCAATCTTC.

V and J are TRBV19 and TRBJ2-3; 7 nucleotides match TRBD1. This CDR3 has 15 amino acids. Germline V gives CDR1 LNHDA, CDR2 SQIVND (reference sequence). The J segment lost 1 base and the V segment lost 1 base, leaving 2 bases of the junction unmatched. CDR3 DNA: TGTGCCAGTAGTATAGGTGGGACAGGCACAGATACGCAGTATTTT. This sequence encodes CASSIGGTGTDTQYF.

This clone was observed many times. The V and J genes are TRBV19 and TRBJ2-1; tentative D call: TRBD2 (5 bases). V lost 6 bases and J lost 3, with 9 bases in between. CDR1 is LNHDA and CDR2 is SQIVND in the germline V gene (reference sequence). The CDR3 is 13 amino acids. The DNA for the CDR3 is TGTGCCAGTAGCGGGAAGTTCTACAATGAGCAGTTCTTC. It codes for CASSGKFYNEQFF.

This chain links TRBV7-9 with TRBJ2-1, with 10 nucleotides matching TRBD2. CDR1 and CDR2 from the germline V gene are SEHNR and FQNEAQ (reference sequence). The CDR3 is 15 residues long. V shed 5 bases, J shed 6 bases, and the junction held 7 bases outside the gene matches. CDR3 region: CASSQAGGRINEQFF. CDR3 DNA: TGTGCCAGCAGCCAAGCGGGGGGGAGAATCAATGAGCAGTTCTTC.

The CDR3, as DNA: TGCGCCAGCAGCTTGCCGGCGGGAGGGTCCTACGAGCAGTACTTC. It translates to CASSLPAGGSYEQYF. The gene calls are TRBV5-1 and TRBJ2-7; 9 bases align to TRBD2. The CDR3 runs 15 residues. J lost 1 base, V lost 1 base, and 3 bases had no gene match. CDR1 is SGHRS and CDR2 is YFSETQ in the germline V gene.

In this sample, this clone turned up once. J is TRBJ2-5 and V is TRBV7-9; a weak D match, TRBD2 (6 bases). Germline V gene lookup returns CDR1 SEHNR and CDR2 FQNEAQ (reference sequence). The CDR3 contains 15 residues. The V gene lost 0 bases and the J gene lost 5 bases, with 13 bases spanning the gap. The CDR3 bases are TGTGCCAGCAGCTTAGCCCCACTAGCAGGGGAGACCCAGTACTTC. Amino acid sequence: CASSLAPLAGETQYF.

The chain carries TRBV24-1 and TRBJ1-2; tentatively, D is TRBD1 (5 bases). Trimming cost V 8 bases and J 4 bases, with 16 bases left between them. The CDR3 spans 14 residues. From germline, CDR1 is KGHDR and CDR2 SFDVKD. CDR3: CATIDRPGIYGYTF. CDR3 DNA: TGTGCCACCATAGACAGACCAGGGATCTATGGCTACACCTTC.

This sequence joins TRBV6-2 or TRBV6-3 and TRBJ1-5; 8 bases match TRBD1. Germline assignment: CDR1 MNHEY and CDR2 SVGEGT. The junction had 9 bases not matched to a gene; V was cut back by 5 bases and J by 6 bases. CDR3 length equals 15 residues. CDR3 residues: CASSTDRGIAQPQHF. As DNA, the CDR3 is TGTGCCAGCAGTACTGACAGGGGAATAGCTCAGCCCCAGCATTTT.

The chain uses TRBV19 and TRBJ2-7; 8 nucleotides line up with TRBD2. Germline V CDR1 and CDR2: LNHDA, SQIVND (reference sequence). The CDR3 totals 14 residues. After removal of 5 bases from V and 5 bases from J, the junction contained 8 bases not matched to a gene. CDR3 sequence: CASSPPLAGNEQYF. CDR3 coding DNA: TGTGCCAGTAGTCCCCCCTTAGCGGGAAACGAGCAGTACTTC. The entire variable domain, with the rest obtained from reference TRBV19 and TRBJ2-7, is as follows: DGGITQSPKYLFRKEGQNVTLSCEQNLNHDAMYWYRQDPGQGLRLIYYSQIVNDFQKGDIAEGYSVSREKKESFPLTVTSAQKNPTAFYLCASSPPLAGNEQYFGPGTRLTVT.

The chain has TRBV5-1 and TRBJ2-3; 9 bases line up with TRBD1. V gave up 3 bases and J gave up 7 bases; unmatched junction bases: 3. CDR1 SGHRS and CDR2 YFSETQ come from the germline V gene. The CDR3 is 13 residues long. As DNA, the CDR3 is TGCGCCAGCAGCTGGACAGGGGACAATACGCAGTATTTT. Translating it yields CASSWTGDNTQYF.

The V gene is TRBV4-2, the J gene TRBJ2-3; 12 bases line up with TRBD2. Trimming took 4 bases from V and 3 from J; bases not matched to a gene: 5. Germline assignment: CDR1 LGHNA and CDR2 YNFKEQ. This CDR3 has 16 residues. DNA for the CDR3: TGTGCCAGCAGCCGCCGACTAGCGGGGGATACAGATACGCAGTATTTT. It codes for CASSRRLAGDTDTQYF.

This chain links TRBV21-1 with TRBJ1-1. TRBV21-1 is marked as a pseudogene. This CDR3 has 12 residues. In nucleotides, the CDR3 is TGTGCCAGCAGCGCCGGGTGCACTGAAGCTTTCTTT. Amino acids: CASSAGCTEAFF.

This clone was seen only once. The chain has TRBV7-8 and TRBJ2-4; TRBD2 matches at 12 bases. CDR1 is SGHVS and CDR2 is FQNEAQ in the germline V gene. This CDR3 is 18 amino acids long. Unmatched junction bases numbered 7, after V lost 4 bases and J lost 0 bases. The CDR3 nucleotides read TGTGCCAGCAGCTCCAGCAGACTAGCGGGAGTAGCCAAAAACATTCAGTACTTC. Amino acids: CASSSSRLAGVAKNIQYF.

The chain employs TRBV2 and TRBJ1-5; 11 bases fit TRBD1. V was clipped by 6 bases and J by 3 bases; unmatched bases: 7. This CDR3 is 16 amino acids long. Per germline, CDR1 SNHLY and CDR2 FYNNEI. The CDR3 coding sequence is TGTGCCAGCAGGACCCGGACAGGGGGCAACAATCAGCCCCAGCATTTT. Its translation: CASRTRTGGNNQPQHF.

The V and J genes are TRBV28 and TRBJ2-7; a weak D match, TRBD1 (6 bases). This CDR3 is built from 14 residues. With 4 bases removed from V and 2 bases from J, the gap between germline ends came to 12 bases. Germline lookup yields CDR1 MDHEN and CDR2 SYDVKM. DNA of the CDR3: TGTGCCAGCAGTTATAGGGACACTGCCTACGAGCAGTACTTC. Protein product: CASSYRDTAYEQYF.